This TCR beta chain was identified in a study of cytomegalovirus exposure and HLA in healthy donors. Study at large: Approximately 80 million unique TCRs from HLA-typed donors were held in an early data release.

With 60 Vbeta and 13 Jbeta primers, the PCR was carried out. Some clones are missing from TCRdb's copy, which holds only in-frame ones; the method was immunoSEQ multiplex PCR. The table shows around 150,000 clones, with 80% occurring only once. As to this clone: Its antigen is undetermined.

Study observations and caveats: Reportedly, TCR beta sequences accurately predicted HLA-A and HLA-B alleles in most subjects.

The CDR3 has 11 amino acids. In germline, CDR1 is SEHNR, CDR2 FQNEAQ (reference sequence). The V end lost 4 bases, the J end lost 5 bases, and 5 bases lay between the germline ends. The sample comprised PBMCs. The clonotype comes from a man between 18 and 35 years old in good health and CMV-seropositive. The V gene is TRBV7-9, the J gene TRBJ2-5; D call uncertain. For the CDR3, the DNA is TGTGCCAGCAGCTCTCCGGAGACCCAGTACTTC. Its protein is CASSSPETQYF.